The sequence of this T cell receptor beta chain was determined in a study of metastatic and nonmetastatic thyroid tumors. Overall study findings and caveats: When malignant thyroid tumors were compared with benign nodules, TCR beta diversity was reportedly significantly higher in the malignant tumors. This held in both blood and tumor samples.

Germline V gene lookup returns CDR1 KGHDR and CDR2 SFDVKD. The CDR3 is 19 amino acids. The V segment lost 2 bases and the J segment 5 bases; nucleotides outside the gene matches: 11. Patients had received no treatment of any kind before thyroid surgery. As for this clone: Antigen specificity is unknown. Other nucleotide sequences in the sample specify the same CDR3.

In the original analysis: CDR3 was compared across clinicopathological groups, and the resulting differences were used to build a distant-metastasis classifier for papillary thyroid cancer. TCRdb reanalyzed the PCR reads with MiXCR. These V and J calls rely on TCRdb rather than the paper's analysis. The table records about 15,000 clones, about a quarter of them present only once. The receptor's source is a female donor with papillary thyroid cancer or a benign thyroid nodule (not recorded which). Some clones in this sample may be carry-over from other donors' samples. The J gene is TRBJ2-2, the V gene TRBV24-1; 12 bases line up with TRBD2. Sequenced material: adjacent normal tissue. CDR3 sequence: CATSDSLAGGSWRTGELFF. CDR3 DNA: TGTGCCACCAGTGATTCTCTAGCGGGAGGGAGCTGGCGGACCGGGGAGCTGTTTTTT.